This entry is about one T cell receptor (beta chain). This record comes from a study of blood T cell repertoires in COVID-19. In the study overall: Researchers got acute and convalescent COVID-19 samples from the United States, Italy and Spain. Sources were T cells, B-cell-depleted T cells, or PBMCs; the material itself was cDNA or gDNA.

Study processing details: How many nucleated cells were present was estimated from reference gene primer amplification. Produced via immunoSEQ multiplex PCR; TCRdb's table is partial and in-frame only. V, J and clone size are those of that table, while D and trimming were read from the DNA. This table holds 85,000 to 100,000 clones, about four fifths found once. Trimming removed 6 bases from V and 1 base from J; junction bases left unmatched: 11. The CDR3 extends over 16 amino acids. Germline CDR1 is MDHEN and CDR2 is SYDVKM. The gene calls are TRBV28 and TRBJ1-1, with 7 bases lining up with TRBD1. This clonotype originated in a human donor in a cohort sampled during active COVID-19. The material sequenced was peripheral blood. CDR3 region: CASSSTGLGRNTEAFF. The CDR3 DNA sequence: TGTGCCAGCAGCTCGACAGGGTTAGGACGGAACACTGAAGCTTTCTTT.